The rows below give T cell receptor beta chains drawn from one sample of a study of T-cell memory formation after mild COVID-19. Using its own MiXCR run on the 5' RACE reads, TCRdb lists one record per CDR3 protein. The table lists a few hundred thousand distinct CDR3 sequences, approximately 27% of them singletons. The source material was PBMCs or a T cell subset sorted from them (not recorded which). Receptors originate from an adult woman who had mild COVID-19 (a few samples of this study predate the infection). Cell type and time point are not known. CDR3s include the opening cysteine and the closing phenylalanine or tryptophan. Each record gives: CDR3 protein, J gene, V gene.

CASRGQVRETQYF | TRBJ2-5 | TRBV5-6
CASSQGTGLYQPQHF | TRBJ1-5 | TRBV4-3
CASSPTSGITDTQYF | TRBJ2-3 | TRBV7-6
CSARTYGTSNEQFF | TRBJ2-1 | TRBV20-1
CASSLEVTDNEQFF | TRBJ2-1 | TRBV11-3
CASSYEVSNTEAFF | TRBJ1-1 | TRBV6-2/TRBV6-3
CASSPFNGGYTF | TRBJ1-2 | TRBV7-9
CASSSTEPQHF | TRBJ1-5 | TRBV6-2/TRBV6-3
CASSVAGSSGNTIYF | TRBJ1-3 | TRBV5-6
CASSGRQGTPTDTQYF | TRBJ2-3 | TRBV7-2
CASSERDRANYGYTF | TRBJ1-2 | TRBV9
CAISERSGNTDTQYF | TRBJ2-3 | TRBV10-3
CASSSLPCRGYQDAFF | TRBJ1-1 | TRBV7-9
CATTGGTDTQYF | TRBJ2-3 | TRBV24-1
CASSLQRSTYNEQFF | TRBJ2-1 | TRBV12-3/TRBV12-4
CASSSNSPLHF | TRBJ1-6 | TRBV7-9
CASSRDNSGNTIYF | TRBJ1-3 | TRBV5-1
CAWSSGLAGGGELFF | TRBJ2-2 | TRBV30
CSASTPGTGELFF | TRBJ2-2 | TRBV20-1
CASSFAPGQGGYGYTF | TRBJ1-2 | TRBV5-6
CASSLGGRGDNQPQHF | TRBJ1-5 | TRBV12-3/TRBV12-4
CASSHYRGLLDQETQYF | TRBJ2-5 | TRBV3-1
CASRGTGGANTEAFF | TRBJ1-1 | TRBV6-6
CASSLGLGGTETQYF | TRBJ2-5 | TRBV7-6
CASSLRSTGADSSYNEQFF | TRBJ2-1 | TRBV7-3
CASSFSTGFTDTQYF | TRBJ2-3 | TRBV5-1
CATSSYNEQFF | TRBJ2-1 | TRBV24-1
CASSLGSLGTEAFF | TRBJ1-1 | TRBV9
CSVNLGGTEAFF | TRBJ1-1 | TRBV29-1
CSARLWTVATNEKLFF | TRBJ1-4 | TRBV20-1
CASSHGLAGAIKETQYF | TRBJ2-5 | TRBV5-1
CASSSLWGENTEAFF | TRBJ1-1 | TRBV4-1
CATSDLGQGARGTGELFF | TRBJ2-2 | TRBV24-1
CATSRARGGNSPLHF | TRBJ1-6 | TRBV15
CASSLMGKEGTYEQYF | TRBJ2-7 | TRBV4-1
CASSSGQGSMYF | TRBJ2-4 | TRBV7-2
CASIGGGEYNEQFF | TRBJ2-1 | TRBV12-3/TRBV12-4
CASSLVGYHGGKQFF | TRBJ2-1 | TRBV11-1
CSARDGTSDRPYEQYF | TRBJ2-7 | TRBV20-1
CASSPSGRWTDTQYF | TRBJ2-3 | TRBV5-6
CASSLLAGPQYF | TRBJ2-3 | TRBV7-2
CASSLGASGFPRETQYF | TRBJ2-5 | TRBV4-1
CASRAGVRNEQFF | TRBJ2-1 | TRBV7-9
CASSLARQARDNEQFF | TRBJ2-1 | TRBV5-1
CASSRIWLAGRSYNEQFF | TRBJ2-1 | TRBV6-2/TRBV6-3
CSVEDFAGTGDGYTF | TRBJ1-2 | TRBV29-1
CASSGMTGTAYGYTF | TRBJ1-2 | TRBV19
CASSWGLGGKQFF | TRBJ2-1 | TRBV6-2/TRBV6-3